The entry below gives a single T cell receptor beta chain sequence along with its context. The antigen is not known. Looked up from germline, CDR1 is MNHEY and CDR2 is SMNVEV (reference sequence). The CDR3 is 16 residues long. Trimming removed 5 bases from V and 4 bases from J; junction bases left unmatched: 10. Sequence data for DNA of cultured CD4+ T cells were generated by the Oncomine TCR Beta short-read assay. TCRdb re-called the PCR reads through MiXCR, storing one row per CDR3 protein. Among roughly 15,000 distinct CDR3 sequences, 45% to 60% were seen once, and the ten largest hold 13%. The data originate from a study of vaccination and CD4 T cells after COVID-19. The sample's treatment: roughly ten-day PBMC culture with coronavirus spike peptide pools or control peptides (ViraFEST assay).

The chain links TRBV27 to TRBJ2-5; 10 bases fit TRBD2. The sequence was collected from a human donor who had recovered from COVID-19. The sequencing input was CD4+ T cells from blood, cultured in vitro. CDR3 sequence: CASSLSSGSFRETQYF. DNA of the CDR3: TGTGCCAGCAGTCTGTCTAGCGGGAGTTTTAGAGAGACCCAGTACTTC.